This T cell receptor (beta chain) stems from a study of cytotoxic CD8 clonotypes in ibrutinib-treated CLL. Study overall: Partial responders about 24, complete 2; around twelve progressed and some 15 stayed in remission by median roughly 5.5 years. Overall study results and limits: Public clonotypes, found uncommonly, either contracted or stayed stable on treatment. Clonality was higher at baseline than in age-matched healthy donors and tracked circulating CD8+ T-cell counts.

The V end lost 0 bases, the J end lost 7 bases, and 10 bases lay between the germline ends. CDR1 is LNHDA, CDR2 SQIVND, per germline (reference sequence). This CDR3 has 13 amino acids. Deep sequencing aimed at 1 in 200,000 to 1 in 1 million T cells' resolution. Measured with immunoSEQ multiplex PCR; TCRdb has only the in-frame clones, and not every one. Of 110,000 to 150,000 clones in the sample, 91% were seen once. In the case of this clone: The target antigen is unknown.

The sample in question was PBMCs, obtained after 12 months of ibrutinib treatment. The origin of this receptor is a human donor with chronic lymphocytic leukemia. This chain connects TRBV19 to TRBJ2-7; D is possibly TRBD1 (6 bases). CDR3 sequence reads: CASSIEGGQEQYF. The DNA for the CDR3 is TGTGCCAGTAGTATAGAAGGGGGTCAGGAGCAGTACTTC.